These 16 T cell receptor beta chains share one sample of origin, sequenced in a study of Ad26.COV2.S vaccination and SARS-CoV-2 variants. Measured with immunoSEQ multiplex PCR; TCRdb has only the in-frame clones, and not every one. This table has 510,000 or so clones, around 88% appearing once. Treatment reported: 15 to 20 received Ad26.COV2.S at low or high dose, single or two shots; about 5 received placebo; per-sample allocation not given. Sampling occurred on day 63 after the first vaccine or placebo injection. The sequences come from peripheral blood, collected in a trial of Ad26.COV2.S vaccine versus placebo. These receptors were taken from a person between 18 and 65 years old who received the Ad26.COV2.S COVID-19 vaccine or a placebo.

This clone was seen only a few times. The chain joins TRBV4-3 to TRBJ1-6; D gene uncertain. The CDR3 runs to 12 residues. Trimming cost V 1 base and J 6 bases, with 1 base left between them. In germline, CDR1 is LGHNA, CDR2 YSLEER. The CDR3 sequence is CASSQANSPLHF. In DNA, the CDR3 is TGCGCCAGCAGCCAAGCTAATTCACCCCTCCACTTT.

This clone has just one count. CDR3 DNA: TGTGCCAGCTGGGACTCGAACACCGGGGAGCTGTTTTTT. Amino acid sequence: CASWDSNTGELFF. This sequence joins TRBV28 and TRBJ2-2; TRBD2 is a possible D gene (6 bases). V was shortened by 8 bases and J by 0 bases, with 7 bases between the two germline ends. Germline V gives CDR1 MDHEN, CDR2 SYDVKM. This CDR3 is 13 amino acids long.

This sequence joins TRBV7-3 and TRBJ1-1; TRBD1 matches 11 bases. The trim removed 5 bases at V and 3 bases at J, leaving 8 bases unmatched. Looked up from germline, CDR1 is SGHTA and CDR2 is FQGTGA. There are 16 residues in the CDR3. The CDR3 DNA follows: TGTGCCAGCAGCCTCGCCGGGACAGGGGGACACACTGAAGCTTTCTTT. It specifies CASSLAGTGGHTEAFF. The full variable domain, with the rest looked up from reference TRBV7-3 and TRBJ1-1, is GAGVSQTPSNKVTEKGKYVELRCDPISGHTALYWYRQSLGQGPEFLIYFQGTGAADDSGLPNDRFFAVRPEGSVSTLKIQRTERGDSAVYLCASSLAGTGGHTEAFFGQGTRLTVV.

V gene TRBV30 combines with J gene TRBJ1-2, with D uncertain. Germline CDR1 GTSNPN, CDR2 SVGIG (reference sequence). Trimming shortened V by 3 bases and J by 7 bases, and 12 bases separated the two germline ends. The CDR3 contains 12 residues. CDR3 amino acids: CAWSLIGSGYTF. The CDR3 DNA follows: TGTGCCTGGAGCTTGATTGGGTCTGGCTACACCTTC.

The rearrangement joins TRBV27 to TRBJ1-6; TRBD1 matches at 9 bases. The germline CDR1 and CDR2 sequences are MNHEY and SMNVEV (reference sequence). This CDR3 has 14 amino acids. V was clipped by 6 bases and J by 7 bases; unmatched bases: 4. CDR3 loop: CASRTGQGNSPLHF. The DNA of the CDR3 is TGTGCCAGCAGGACGGGACAGGGCAATTCACCCCTCCACTTT.

This chain links TRBV4-1 with TRBJ2-2; TRBD2 aligns across 8 bases. CDR1 is MGHRA, CDR2 YSYEKL, per germline. The CDR3 has 18 amino acids. V trimming: 1 base; J trimming: 0 bases; junction bases outside the gene matches: 7. CDR3 region: CASSQGVGSGANTGELFF. CDR3 DNA sequence: TGCGCCAGCAGCCAAGGGGTGGGTAGCGGGGCGAACACCGGGGAGCTGTTTTTT.

This sequence joins TRBV6-5 and TRBJ1-1, with TRBD1 matching over 7 bases. This CDR3 contains 15 residues. Germline V gene data show CDR1 as MNHEY and CDR2 as SVGAGI. With V trimmed by 7 bases and J by 1 base, 9 bases remained unmatched. CDR3: CASIRGGQTNTEAFF. CDR3 DNA sequence: TGTGCCAGCATTCGGGGGGGACAGACGAACACTGAAGCTTTCTTT.

This chain uses TRBV10-3 with TRBJ1-1; 7 bases map to TRBD1. The CDR3 extends over 15 amino acids. Germline V gives CDR1 ENHRY, CDR2 SYGVKD. Trimming removed 8 bases from V and 0 bases from J; junction bases left unmatched: 9. CDR3 sequence reads: CAIPRQGVVNTEAFF. The CDR3 nucleotides are TGTGCCATCCCACGACAGGGAGTGGTGAACACTGAAGCTTTCTTT.

The chain carries TRBV16 and TRBJ2-1; D ambiguous. With 1 base removed from V and 8 bases from J, the gap between germline ends came to 9 bases. The CDR3 length is 13 residues. In germline, CDR1 is KGHSY, CDR2 FQNENV. Here the CDR3 reads CASSQYVAHEQFF. The CDR3 DNA reads TGTGCCAGCAGCCAATACGTCGCCCATGAGCAGTTCTTC.

The J gene is TRBJ1-5, the V gene TRBV10-3; tentative D call: TRBD1 (5 bases). The CDR3 runs 12 residues. CDR1 and CDR2 (germline): ENHRY, SYGVKD. The V end lost 8 bases, the J end lost 9 bases, and 14 bases lay between the germline ends. The CDR3 here is CAIAAGGGPQHF. The CDR3 nucleotides read TGTGCCATCGCGGCGGGGGGAGGGCCCCAGCATTTT.

The chain has TRBV1 and TRBJ2-1; TRBD2, the table's D call, lacks a check against the DNA. TRBV1 corresponds to a pseudogene. The CDR3 consists of 16 residues. CDR3 sequence: CTSSQDYSSGYNEQFF. CDR3 DNA sequence: TGCACCAGCAGCCAAGATTACTCTAGCGGTTACAATGAGCAGTTCTTC.

The J gene is TRBJ2-7, the V gene TRBV12-3 or TRBV12-4, with 7 bases identical to TRBD1. This CDR3 has 12 residues. J lost 7 bases, V lost 5 bases, and 5 bases had no gene match. In DNA form, the CDR3 reads TGTGCCAGCAGTGGGACAGAGGGGGAGCAGTACTTC. As protein: CASSGTEGEQYF.

The rearrangement joins TRBV11-2 to TRBJ1-6; weak D call: TRBD1 (6 bases). The CDR3 length is 15 residues. V dropped 7 bases and J dropped 7 bases, with 17 bases sitting between them. Germline CDR1 is SGHAT and CDR2 is FQNNGV. The CDR3 region has the DNA TGTGCCAGCATCCACGGGCCCAGGGGCAATTCACCCCTCCACTTT. This gives the protein CASIHGPRGNSPLHF.

Concerning this clone: This specimen includes other DNA sequences encoding the same CDR3. This chain uses TRBV7-2 with TRBJ2-7, with TRBD2 matching 12 bases. The CDR3 loop spans 14 amino acids. Germline loops: CDR1 SGHTA, CDR2 FQGNSA. Trimming cost V 5 bases and J 4 bases; bases outside gene matches: 3. The CDR3 protein is CASSPGLAGYEQYF. Written as DNA, the CDR3 is TGTGCCAGCAGCCCAGGACTAGCGGGGTACGAGCAGTACTTC.

The CDR3: CASSWGLAGLRGNEQFF. The CDR3 DNA reads as TGCGCCAGCAGCTGGGGACTAGCGGGACTAAGAGGCAATGAGCAGTTCTTC. This sequence joins TRBV5-1 and TRBJ2-1; 13 bases match TRBD2. Germline CDR1 reads SGHRS; CDR2 reads YFSETQ. The junction had 9 bases not matched to a gene; V was cut back by 3 bases and J by 6 bases. The CDR3 extends over 17 amino acids.

This CDR3 is CASSLRLASGTDTQYF. The CDR3 coding sequence is TGTGCCAGCAGCTTAAGGCTAGCGTCGGGCACAGATACGCAGTATTTT. The chain joins TRBV5-6 to TRBJ2-3, with a tentative D call TRBD2 (6 bases). The CDR3 has 16 amino acids. Germline CDR1 and CDR2: SGHDT and YYEEEE. V gave up 2 bases and J gave up 1 base, with 14 bases separating them.